The source of this T cell receptor beta chain is a study of CD8+CD57+ T cells in acquired aplastic anemia. Overall study context: Recorded DNA amounts for sorted CD4+ and CD8+ cells had an average of approximately 3 ug. CD4+ cell libraries from healthy donors averaged around 9.8 million reads. Study results and limitations: Patients were compared with controls for CD8+ Simpson's diversity, and no significant difference emerged. Between patients and controls, roughly 29 CD8+ CDR3 sequences were found in common.

The CDR3 consists of 17 residues. With V trimmed by 5 bases and J by 1 base, 11 bases remained unmatched. CDR1 SGHAT and CDR2 FQNNGV come from the germline V gene. Genomic DNA, serving as template, underwent TCR beta VDJ and CDR3 profiling. TCRdb reprocessed the reads via MiXCR and lists one record per CDR3 protein. The sample has approximately 160,000 distinct CDR3 sequences, around 40% seen once. Note on this clonotype: The antigen is unknown.

The specimen sequenced was sorted CD4+, CD8+, or CD8+CD57+ T cells (not recorded which) from PBMCs. V gene TRBV11-2 combines with J gene TRBJ2-3; 8 bases agree with TRBD1. The TCR was taken from a human donor in good health. CDR3 coding DNA: TGTGCCAGCAGCGAATCTCCTCAGGGGGCGGGCACAGATACGCAGTATTTT. Protein sequence: CASSESPQGAGTDTQYF.